One sample yielded the 21 T cell receptor beta chains listed below, sequenced in a study of blood T cell repertoires in COVID-19. Using immunoSEQ multiplex PCR, the repertoire was profiled, and TCRdb retains in-frame clones only, with some absent. Of about 90,000 clones listed, around three quarters are singletons. Sequenced material: peripheral blood. These receptor sequences come from a man aged 70-80 years with acute or convalescent COVID-19.

The chain has TRBV28 and TRBJ1-6; D might be TRBD1 (5 bases). The CDR3 covers 15 residues. Between the trimmed V and J ends, which lost 1 base and 7 bases, there was a span of 11 bases. Germline CDR1 and CDR2: MDHEN and SYDVKM. The chain's CDR3 is CASSLYGGRNSPLHF. The CDR3 DNA sequence: TGTGCCAGCAGTTTATACGGGGGTAGGAATTCACCCCTCCACTTT.

V gene TRBV5-1 combines with J gene TRBJ2-7; TRBD2 matches 7 bases. Trimming removed 5 bases from V and 1 base from J; junction bases left unmatched: 6. The CDR3 covers 14 residues. Germline-derived CDR1 and CDR2 are SGHRS and YFSETQ. CDR3 nucleotide sequence: TGCGCCAGCAGGGAGGGAGGGATATCCTACGAGCAGTACTTC. The encoded protein is CASREGGISYEQYF.

This sequence joins TRBV5-4 and TRBJ2-6; 11 nucleotides align to TRBD1. The CDR3 has 20 amino acids. Per the germline V gene, CDR1 is SGHNT and CDR2 is YYREEE (reference sequence). Trimming at V came to 2 bases and at J to 0 bases, leaving 10 bases not matched to a gene. CDR3 loop: CASSFLRAGTGGSGANVLTF. CDR3 bases: TGTGCCAGCAGCTTCCTTCGGGCAGGGACAGGGGGCTCTGGGGCCAACGTCCTGACTTTC.

CDR3 region: CASSKPVMGRNFVTGELFF. The CDR3 DNA reads TGTGCCAGCAGCAAGCCCGTGATGGGCCGAAACTTTGTCACCGGGGAGCTGTTTTTT. This sequence joins TRBV21-1 and TRBJ2-2; the D call in the table, TRBD1, was not verified against the DNA. TRBV21-1 is marked as a pseudogene. The length of the CDR3 is 19 residues.

This chain links TRBV19 with TRBJ2-2; 7 nucleotides line up with TRBD2. CDR1 and CDR2 from the germline V gene are LNHDA and SQIVND (reference sequence). The length of the CDR3 is 12 residues. V trimming: 8 bases; J trimming: 7 bases; junction bases outside the gene matches: 4. The CDR3 coding sequence is TGTGCCAGTCTCGCGGGGGTCGGGGAGCTGTTTTTT. Encoded protein: CASLAGVGELFF. Filled out from reference TRBV19 and TRBJ2-2, the complete variable domain reads DGGITQSPKYLFRKEGQNVTLSCEQNLNHDAMYWYRQDPGQGLRLIYYSQIVNDFQKGDIAEGYSVSREKKESFPLTVTSAQKNPTAFYLCASLAGVGELFFGEGSRLTVL.

The chain uses TRBV7-9 and TRBJ2-1, with D perhaps matching TRBD2 (5 bases). This CDR3 comprises 15 residues. Germline V CDR1 and CDR2: SEHNR, FQNEAQ (reference sequence). Trimming shortened V by 5 bases and J by 6 bases, and 17 bases separated the two germline ends. The CDR3 is CASSLPRAGSNEQFF. The CDR3 DNA reads TGTGCCAGCAGCCTCCCGAGGGCCGGGTCCAATGAGCAGTTCTTC.

Comment on this clone: Other nucleotide sequences in the sample specify the same CDR3. The CDR3 loop reads CASSEVSSGSTDTQYF. CDR3 DNA: TGTGCCAGCAGTGAAGTGTCTAGCGGGAGCACAGATACGCAGTATTTT. This chain uses TRBV2 with TRBJ2-3; 8 nucleotides match TRBD2. The ends lost 1 base at V and 0 bases at J; junction bases unmatched: 3. Germline V gene lookup returns CDR1 SNHLY and CDR2 FYNNEI. CDR3 length equals 16 residues.

This rearrangement joins TRBV19 to TRBJ2-3, with no clear D. Germline-derived CDR1 and CDR2 are LNHDA and SQIVND (reference sequence). The CDR3 loop spans 15 amino acids. Trimming removed 3 bases from V and 4 bases from J, with 14 bases in between. The CDR3 sequence: CASSMYQSRADTQYF. In DNA form, the CDR3 reads TGTGCCAGTAGTATGTACCAAAGTCGGGCAGATACGCAGTATTTT.

This clone showed up just a few times. The chain has TRBV5-4 and TRBJ1-2; D uncertain. The germline V and J ends were trimmed by 5 bases and 4 bases, with 21 bases remaining between them. The CDR3 runs 16 residues. Germline CDR1 reads SGHNT; CDR2 reads YYREEE (reference sequence). CDR3 residues: CASSKSSFTEVYGYTF. The CDR3 bases are TGTGCCAGCAGTAAATCTTCTTTTACGGAGGTCTATGGCTACACCTTC.

This clone appeared a single time. The chain's CDR3 is CASSSAINYGYTF. The DNA for the CDR3 is TGTGCCAGCAGCTCAGCTATCAACTATGGCTACACCTTC. The rearrangement joins TRBV7-8 to TRBJ1-2; no clear D. This CDR3 has 13 residues. V was trimmed by 4 bases and J by 2 bases, leaving 8 bases between them. From germline, CDR1 is SGHVS and CDR2 FQNEAQ.

V is TRBV19 and J is TRBJ1-2; 8 bases map to TRBD1. CDR3 length: 14 residues. CDR1 LNHDA and CDR2 SQIVND come from the germline V gene (reference sequence). Trimming cost V 6 bases and J 8 bases; bases outside gene matches: 11. Written as DNA, the CDR3 is TGTGCCAGTAGGGATGGACAGGGAGGACGAGGCTACACCTTC. Amino acid sequence: CASRDGQGGRGYTF.

V usage is TRBV11-3 and J usage is TRBJ2-7; possibly TRBD2 for D (6 bases). Per germline, CDR1 SGHNT and CDR2 YENEEA. This CDR3 spans 16 amino acids. The V and J ends lost 1 base and 0 bases respectively, with 13 bases between them. CDR3 loop: CASSLGGGTPSYEQYF. The CDR3, as DNA: TGTGCCAGCAGCTTAGGGGGCGGGACCCCCTCCTACGAGCAGTACTTC.

This chain uses TRBV9 with TRBJ1-1; 7 positions match TRBD1. The CDR3 covers 13 residues. The germline CDR1 and CDR2 sequences are SGDLS and YYNGEE. V was clipped by 5 bases and J by 4 bases; unmatched bases: 5. The CDR3 is CASSSTGVTEAFF. CDR3 coding DNA: TGTGCCAGCAGTTCTACAGGGGTCACTGAAGCTTTCTTT.

The rearrangement joins TRBV2 to TRBJ2-2; D is perhaps TRBD1 (7 bases). Deletions cut 5 bases from V and 5 bases from J, with 15 bases between. Germline V lookup: CDR1 SNHLY, CDR2 FYNNEI. The CDR3 is 15 amino acids. Here the CDR3 reads CASSRGSGGTGELFF. The CDR3 DNA follows: TGTGCCAGCAGTCGGGGGTCAGGGGGTACCGGGGAGCTGTTTTTT.

In this sample, this clone turned up many times. This chain uses TRBV29-1 with TRBJ1-1; tentative D call: TRBD1 (5 bases). The CDR3 has 12 amino acids. V lost 7 bases, J lost 10 bases, and 19 bases lay in between. Per germline, CDR1 SQVTM and CDR2 ANQGSEA. The CDR3 coding sequence is TGCAGCGCCGGAGGGGCGAGCCTAGGAGCTTTCTTT. Translated, it gives CSAGGASLGAFF.

CDR3 residues: CASNSRNWRTGELFF. The CDR3 coding sequence is TGTGCCAGCAATAGTAGAAACTGGCGGACCGGGGAGCTGTTTTTT. V usage is TRBV6-5 and J usage is TRBJ2-2; D ambiguous. The CDR3 contains 15 residues. Trimming removed 7 bases at V and 5 bases at J, with 17 bases between. The germline V gene encodes CDR1 MNHEY and CDR2 SVGAGI.

CDR3 region: CASSQDPQGATGELFF. The CDR3 DNA reads TGCGCCAGCAGCCAAGACCCACAGGGGGCGACCGGGGAGCTGTTTTTT. The J gene is TRBJ2-2, the V gene TRBV4-1, with 9 positions matching TRBD1. The CDR3 totals 16 residues. V lost 0 bases to trimming and J lost 5 bases; unmatched junction nucleotides: 4. Germline CDR1 and CDR2: MGHRA and YSYEKL.

The chain carries TRBV10-3 and TRBJ1-6; tentatively, D is TRBD1 (6 bases). The CDR3 is made up of 15 amino acids. CDR1 ENHRY and CDR2 SYGVKD come from the germline V gene. Trimming stripped 0 bases from V and 7 bases from J, with 10 bases between. CDR3 in amino acids: CAISESAGENSPLHF. CDR3 DNA: TGTGCCATCAGTGAGTCTGCAGGGGAAAATTCACCCCTCCACTTT.

The genes are TRBV12-5 and TRBJ1-1; TRBD1 matches 9 bases. Germline assignment: CDR1 LGHNT and CDR2 FRNRAP. This CDR3 is 15 amino acids long. V dropped 6 bases and J dropped 7; count of bases not matched to a gene: 12. The CDR3 nucleotides are TGTGCTAGTGGCCTAGGGACAGGGCGGTTTGATGAAGCTTTCTTT. Translating it yields CASGLGTGRFDEAFF.

The chain couples TRBV7-2 to TRBJ2-2; 9 bases agree with TRBD2. J was trimmed by 5 bases and V by 4 bases; bases with no gene match: 11. Germline V gene lookup returns CDR1 SGHTA and CDR2 FQGNSA. This CDR3 has 17 amino acids. For the CDR3, the DNA is TGTGCCAGCAGCTCGTCGCGGGGGGGCGTAGGAACCGGGGAGCTGTTTTTT. Encoded protein: CASSSSRGGVGTGELFF.

This rearrangement joins TRBV21-1 to TRBJ1-2. TRBV21-1 is flagged as a pseudogene. The CDR3 sequence is 11 residues long. The CDR3 region is CAWEANYGYTF. The CDR3 coding sequence is TGTGCTTGGGAGGCTAACTATGGCTACACCTTC.